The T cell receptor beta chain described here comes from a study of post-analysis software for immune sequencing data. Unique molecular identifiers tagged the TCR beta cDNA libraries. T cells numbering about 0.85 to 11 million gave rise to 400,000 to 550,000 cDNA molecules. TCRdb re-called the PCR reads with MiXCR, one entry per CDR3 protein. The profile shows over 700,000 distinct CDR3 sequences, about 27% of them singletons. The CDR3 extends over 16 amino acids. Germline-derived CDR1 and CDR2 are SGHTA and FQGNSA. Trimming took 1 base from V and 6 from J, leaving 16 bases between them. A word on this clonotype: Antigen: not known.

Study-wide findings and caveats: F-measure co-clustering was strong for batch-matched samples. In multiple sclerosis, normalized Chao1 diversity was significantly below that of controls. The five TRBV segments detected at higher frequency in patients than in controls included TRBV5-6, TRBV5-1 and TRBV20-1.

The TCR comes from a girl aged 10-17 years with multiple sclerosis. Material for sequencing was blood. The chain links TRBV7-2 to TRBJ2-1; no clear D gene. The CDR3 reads CASSLVSRQSGNEQFF. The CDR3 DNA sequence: TGTGCCAGCAGCTTAGTCTCTCGGCAGTCGGGCAATGAGCAGTTCTTC.